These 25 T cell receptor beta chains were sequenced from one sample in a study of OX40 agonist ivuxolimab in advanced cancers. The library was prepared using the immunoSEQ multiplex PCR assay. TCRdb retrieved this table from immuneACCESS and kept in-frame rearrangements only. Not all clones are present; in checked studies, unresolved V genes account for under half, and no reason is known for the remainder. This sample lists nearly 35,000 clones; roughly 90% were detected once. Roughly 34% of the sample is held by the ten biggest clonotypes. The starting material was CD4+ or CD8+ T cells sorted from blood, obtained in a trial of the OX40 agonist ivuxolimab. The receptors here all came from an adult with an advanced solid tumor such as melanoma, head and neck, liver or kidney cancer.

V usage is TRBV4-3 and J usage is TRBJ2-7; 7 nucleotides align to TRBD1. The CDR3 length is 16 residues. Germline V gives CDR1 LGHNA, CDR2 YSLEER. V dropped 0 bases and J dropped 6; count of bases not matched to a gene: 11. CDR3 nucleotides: TGCGCCAGCAGCCAAGACCCGGGGACAGTCCCCAGCGAGCAGTACTTC. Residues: CASSQDPGTVPSEQYF.

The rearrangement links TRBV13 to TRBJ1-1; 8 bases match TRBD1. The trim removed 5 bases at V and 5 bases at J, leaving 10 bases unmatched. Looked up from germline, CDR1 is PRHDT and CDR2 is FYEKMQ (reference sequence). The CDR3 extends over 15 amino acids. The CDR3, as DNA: TGTGCCAGCAGCCCCTTAGGACAGGGAAGGACTGAAGCTTTCTTT. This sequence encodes CASSPLGQGRTEAFF.

The DNA for the CDR3 is TGTGCCAGCAGTTACTCTTTCCAGGACATTCAGTACTTC. This sequence encodes CASSYSFQDIQYF. The gene calls are TRBV6-5 and TRBJ2-4; the D is unclear. The CDR3 spans 13 residues. The ends were cut back, 0 bases at V and 8 bases at J, with 8 bases in the middle. CDR1 and CDR2 from the germline V gene are MNHEY and SVGAGI.

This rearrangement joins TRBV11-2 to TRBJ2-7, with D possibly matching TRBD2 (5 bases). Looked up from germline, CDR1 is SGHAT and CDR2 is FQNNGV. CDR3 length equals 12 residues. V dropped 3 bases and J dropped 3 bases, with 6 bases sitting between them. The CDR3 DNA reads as TGTGCCAGCAGCTTCGACTACTACGAGCAGTACTTC. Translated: CASSFDYYEQYF.

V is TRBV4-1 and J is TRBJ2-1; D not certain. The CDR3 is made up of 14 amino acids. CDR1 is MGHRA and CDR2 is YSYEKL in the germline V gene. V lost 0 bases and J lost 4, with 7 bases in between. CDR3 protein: CASSQDLSYNEQFF. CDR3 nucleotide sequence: TGCGCCAGCAGCCAAGATCTGAGTTACAATGAGCAGTTCTTC.

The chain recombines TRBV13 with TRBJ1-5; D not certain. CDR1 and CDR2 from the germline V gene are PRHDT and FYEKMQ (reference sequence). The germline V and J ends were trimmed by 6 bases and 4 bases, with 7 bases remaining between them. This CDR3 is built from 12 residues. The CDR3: CASSLENQPQHF. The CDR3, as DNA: TGTGCCAGCAGTCTTGAGAATCAGCCCCAGCATTTT.

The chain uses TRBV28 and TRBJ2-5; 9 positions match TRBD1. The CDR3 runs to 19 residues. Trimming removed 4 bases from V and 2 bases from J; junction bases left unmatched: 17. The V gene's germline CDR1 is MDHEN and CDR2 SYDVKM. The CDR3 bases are TGTGCCAGCAGTTATCCCGGGACAGGGACGGAGTATGGACAAGAGACCCAGTACTTC. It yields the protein CASSYPGTGTEYGQETQYF.

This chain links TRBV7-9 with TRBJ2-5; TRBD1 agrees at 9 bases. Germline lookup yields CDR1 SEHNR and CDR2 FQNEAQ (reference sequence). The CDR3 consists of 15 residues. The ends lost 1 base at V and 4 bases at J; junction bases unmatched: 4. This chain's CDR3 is CASSLGDRGGETQYF. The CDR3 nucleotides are TGTGCCAGCAGCTTAGGCGACAGGGGGGGAGAGACCCAGTACTTC.

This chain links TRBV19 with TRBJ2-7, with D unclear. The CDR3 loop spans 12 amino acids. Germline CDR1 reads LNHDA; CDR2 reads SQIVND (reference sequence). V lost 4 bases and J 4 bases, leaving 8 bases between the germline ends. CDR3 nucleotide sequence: TGTGCCAGTAGTACCCCCGGTTACGAGCAGTACTTC. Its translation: CASSTPGYEQYF.

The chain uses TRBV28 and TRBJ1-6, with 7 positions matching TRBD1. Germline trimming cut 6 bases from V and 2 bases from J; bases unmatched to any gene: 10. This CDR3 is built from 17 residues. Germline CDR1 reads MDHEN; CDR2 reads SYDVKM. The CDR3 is CASRKHQGVPYNSPLHF. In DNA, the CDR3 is TGTGCCAGCAGAAAGCACCAGGGGGTGCCCTATAATTCACCCCTCCACTTT.

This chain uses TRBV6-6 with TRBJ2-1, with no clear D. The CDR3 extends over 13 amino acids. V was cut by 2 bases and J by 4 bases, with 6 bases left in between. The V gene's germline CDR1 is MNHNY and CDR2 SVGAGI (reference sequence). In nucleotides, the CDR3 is TGTGCCAGCAGTTACGCGGAATACAATGAGCAGTTCTTC. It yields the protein CASSYAEYNEQFF.

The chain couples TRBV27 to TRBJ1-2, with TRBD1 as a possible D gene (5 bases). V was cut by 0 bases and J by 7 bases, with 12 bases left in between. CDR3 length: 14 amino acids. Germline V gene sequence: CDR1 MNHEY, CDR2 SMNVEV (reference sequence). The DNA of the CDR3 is TGTGCCAGCAGTTTATCGATAGGGGTTGGTGGCTACACCTTC. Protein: CASSLSIGVGGYTF.

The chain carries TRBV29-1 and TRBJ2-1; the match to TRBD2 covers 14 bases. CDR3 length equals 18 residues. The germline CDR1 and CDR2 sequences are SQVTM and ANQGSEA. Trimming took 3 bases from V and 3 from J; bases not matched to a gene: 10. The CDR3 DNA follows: TGCAGCGTTGACAAAGGACTAGCGGGAGGCACCTACTACAATGAGCAGTTCTTC. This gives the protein CSVDKGLAGGTYYNEQFF.

Written as DNA, the CDR3 is TGTGCCACCAGCAGAGGGGAGGAAGGGGGTCCCTACGAGCAGTACTTC. The encoded protein is CATSRGEEGGPYEQYF. The rearrangement uses TRBV15 and TRBJ2-7; possibly TRBD1 or TRBD2 for D (6 bases each). CDR1 and CDR2 from the germline V gene are LNHNV and YYDKDF (reference sequence). The length of the CDR3 is 16 residues. The V and J ends lost 1 base and 2 bases respectively, with 15 bases between them.

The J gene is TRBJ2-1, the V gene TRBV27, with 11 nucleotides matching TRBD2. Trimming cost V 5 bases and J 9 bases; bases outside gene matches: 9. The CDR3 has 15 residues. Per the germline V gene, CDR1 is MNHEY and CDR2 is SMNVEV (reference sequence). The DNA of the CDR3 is TGTGCCAGCAGTGACCAACTAGCGGGAGAGGCTGAGCAGTTCTTC. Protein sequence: CASSDQLAGEAEQFF.

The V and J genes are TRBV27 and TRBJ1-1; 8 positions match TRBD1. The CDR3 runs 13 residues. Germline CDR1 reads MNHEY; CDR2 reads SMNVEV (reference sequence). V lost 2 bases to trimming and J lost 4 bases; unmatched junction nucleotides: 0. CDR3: CASSLQGATEAFF. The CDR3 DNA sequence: TGTGCCAGCAGTTTACAGGGGGCCACTGAAGCTTTCTTT.

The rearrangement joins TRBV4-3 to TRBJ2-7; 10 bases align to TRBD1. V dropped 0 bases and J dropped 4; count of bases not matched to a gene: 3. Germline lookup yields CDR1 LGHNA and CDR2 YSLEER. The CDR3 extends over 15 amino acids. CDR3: CASSQDRTGGYEQYF. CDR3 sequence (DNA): TGCGCCAGCAGCCAAGACAGGACAGGGGGATACGAGCAGTACTTC.

The CDR3 spells CASSEKGLNYGYTF. The CDR3 bases are TGTGCCAGCAGCGAAAAGGGGTTAAACTATGGCTACACCTTC. The rearrangement links TRBV9 to TRBJ1-2, with D possibly matching TRBD1 (5 bases). CDR1 SGDLS and CDR2 YYNGEE come from the germline V gene. V was cut by 3 bases and J by 2 bases, with 11 bases left in between. This CDR3 is built from 14 residues.

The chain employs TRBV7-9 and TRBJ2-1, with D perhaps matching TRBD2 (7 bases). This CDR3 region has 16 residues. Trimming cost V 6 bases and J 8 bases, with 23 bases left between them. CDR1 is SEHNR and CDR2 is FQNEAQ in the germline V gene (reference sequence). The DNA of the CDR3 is TGTGCCAGCAGGCCGCTTGGGGGCGGGAGTTTCGATGAGCAGTTCTTC. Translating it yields CASRPLGGGSFDEQFF.

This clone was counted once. DNA of the CDR3: TGTGCCAGCAGCTTTCAGACCCCCTACGAGCAGTACTTC. This codes for CASSFQTPYEQYF. V gene TRBV5-8 combines with J gene TRBJ2-7; D is ambiguous. Germline V gene sequence: CDR1 SGHTS, CDR2 YDEGEE. This CDR3 contains 13 residues. The germline V and J ends were trimmed by 2 bases and 2 bases, with 8 bases remaining between them.

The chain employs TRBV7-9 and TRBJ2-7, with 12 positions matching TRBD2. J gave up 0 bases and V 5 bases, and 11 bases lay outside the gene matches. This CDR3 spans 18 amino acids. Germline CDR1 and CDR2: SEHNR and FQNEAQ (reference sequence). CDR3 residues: CASSPLWLAGGPSYEQYF. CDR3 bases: TGTGCCAGCAGCCCCCTCTGGCTAGCGGGAGGGCCCTCCTACGAGCAGTACTTC.

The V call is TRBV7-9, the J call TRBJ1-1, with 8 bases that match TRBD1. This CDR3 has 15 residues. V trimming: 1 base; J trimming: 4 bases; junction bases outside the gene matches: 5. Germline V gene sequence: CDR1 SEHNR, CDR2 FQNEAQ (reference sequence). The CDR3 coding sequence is TGTGCCAGCAGCTTAGTACCAGGGGGCATCACTGAAGCTTTCTTT. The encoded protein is CASSLVPGGITEAFF. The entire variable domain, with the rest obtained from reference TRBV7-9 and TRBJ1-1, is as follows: DTGVSQNPRHKITKRGQNVTFRCDPISEHNRLYWYRQTLGQGPEFLTYFQNEAQLEKSRLLSDRFSAERPKGSFSTLEIQRTEQGDSAMYLCASSLVPGGITEAFFGQGTRLTVV.

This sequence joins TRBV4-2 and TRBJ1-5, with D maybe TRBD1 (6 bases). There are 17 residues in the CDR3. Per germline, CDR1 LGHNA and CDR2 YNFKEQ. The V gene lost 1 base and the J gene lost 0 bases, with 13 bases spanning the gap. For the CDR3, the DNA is TGTGCCAGCAGCCAAGGTCCGGGGGCGAATAGCAATCAGCCCCAGCATTTT. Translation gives CASSQGPGANSNQPQHF.

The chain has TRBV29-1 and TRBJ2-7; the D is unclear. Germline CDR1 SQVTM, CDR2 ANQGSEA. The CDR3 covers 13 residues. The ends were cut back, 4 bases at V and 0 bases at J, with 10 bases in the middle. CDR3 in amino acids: CSVVPGNSYEQYF. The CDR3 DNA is TGCAGCGTTGTCCCAGGAAACTCCTACGAGCAGTACTTC.

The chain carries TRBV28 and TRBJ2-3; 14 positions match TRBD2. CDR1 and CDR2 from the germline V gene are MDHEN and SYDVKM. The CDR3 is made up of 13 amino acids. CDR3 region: CAVGTSGSDTQYF. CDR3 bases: TGTGCGGTCGGGACTAGCGGGAGTGATACGCAGTATTTT. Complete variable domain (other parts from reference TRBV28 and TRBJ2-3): DVKVTQSSRYLVKRTGEKVFLECVQDMDHENMFWYRQDPGLGLRLIYFSYDVKMKEKGDIPEGYSVSREKKERFSLILESASTNQTSMYLCAVGTSGSDTQYFGPGTRLTVL.